The rows below give T cell receptor beta chains drawn from one sample of a study of blood T cells in healthy people across ages. One entry per CDR3 protein results from TCRdb running MiXCR on the 5' RACE reads. The data contain 1.5 million to 2 million distinct CDR3 sequences, roughly 28% of them seen just once; the ten biggest clones take up less than 9.5%. Sequences were obtained from blood. The receptors derive from a woman aged 25 to 39 in good health. Each CDR3 is given without its conserved first and last residue. Each record gives: V gene, J gene, CDR3 protein.

>TRBV10-2|TRBJ1-1
AGLLKAEAF
>TRBV7-8|TRBJ2-7
ASSPRVGGRSYEQY
>TRBV5-1|TRBJ1-2
ASSLTPQWDGYT
>TRBV7-8|TRBJ2-1
ASSPRREPLHEQF
>TRBV28|TRBJ2-5
ASSSGRDRSYETQY
>TRBV10-2|TRBJ2-3
ASSESGTGVADTQY
>TRBV28|TRBJ1-2
ASTGQEDGHT
>TRBV7-3|TRBJ2-5
ASSPRLAGTQETQY
>TRBV12-3/TRBV12-4|TRBJ2-5
ASRWAQGAGEQY
>TRBV10-3|TRBJ2-3
AISEQQSTDTQY
>TRBV29-1|TRBJ2-3
SVLSGTSTDTQY
>TRBV20-1|TRBJ1-4
SARARGTGYEKLF
>TRBV12-3/TRBV12-4|TRBJ1-2
ASSLRWTGVSDGYT
>TRBV7-2|TRBJ2-5
ASSARDYQETQY
>TRBV2|TRBJ1-5
ASSRQGLDNQPQH
>TRBV7-2|TRBJ1-1
ASSLVGPANTEAF
>TRBV5-1|TRBJ2-7
ASRNEGGEQY
>TRBV12-3/TRBV12-4|TRBJ2-3
ASRLGRLTDTQY
>TRBV20-1|TRBJ2-3
SARDGETSYFGTQY
>TRBV27|TRBJ2-1
ASSSYRREALYNEQF
>TRBV20-1|TRBJ2-5
SARVTGRAWWTQY
>TRBV6-1|TRBJ1-6
ASSDVPRDSPLH
>TRBV28|TRBJ2-5
ASKFAGTSGQETQY
>TRBV20-1|TRBJ2-7
SANPSEGYSYEQY
>TRBV6-5|TRBJ2-6
ASSRKRAGANVLT
>TRBV10-3|TRBJ2-3
AISASGEETDTQY
>TRBV15|TRBJ2-2
ATSRGQGRTGELF
>TRBV2|TRBJ2-7
ASSGGATHEQY
>TRBV28|TRBJ1-1
ASSLTLVRGTEAF
>TRBV28|TRBJ2-7
ASRRRTGRDYEQY
>TRBV5-6|TRBJ2-3
ASSSGNLRDTGTQY
>TRBV20-1|TRBJ2-4
SAWDRVTKNIQY
>TRBV7-2|TRBJ2-1
ASSLTLGASYNEQF
>TRBV6-5|TRBJ2-6
ASSENRGIHVLT
>TRBV7-2|TRBJ2-7
ASSLVGTRGEQY
>TRBV14|TRBJ1-5
ASSQKNQPQH
>TRBV6-5|TRBJ1-5
PSSYTRPDGYSNQPQH
>TRBV28|TRBJ2-3
ASSSPLAEGTDTQY
>TRBV6-1|TRBJ1-2
ASRGPLNYGYT
>TRBV30|TRBJ2-7
AWSVREDYEQY
>TRBV20-1|TRBJ2-1
SARDSRTWGDEQF
>TRBV5-1|TRBJ2-3
ASSVKGMPQY
>TRBV12-3/TRBV12-4|TRBJ2-1
ASSPQAGVKDEQF
>TRBV7-8|TRBJ2-1
ASSPLGNEQF
>TRBV12-3/TRBV12-4|TRBJ2-5
ASSPRSGRQETQY
>TRBV7-8|TRBJ1-1
ASSPLPGSNTEAF
>TRBV11-2|TRBJ2-4
ASSLSSNPKNIQY
>TRBV5-1|TRBJ2-7
ASSWGWDRGYEQY
>TRBV20-1|TRBJ2-2
SATPGQGRTGELF
>TRBV28|TRBJ2-2
ASSPTTAGELF
>TRBV5-5|TRBJ2-3
ASSLGGSPDTQY
>TRBV7-2|TRBJ2-7
ASSLQGTSRGREQY